The 11 T cell receptor beta chains below come from one sample, sequenced in a study of CD8 T cells in Susac syndrome. Reverse transcription used roughly 0.45 to 1 ug RNA and random hexamers. TCRdb ran MiXCR on the immunoSEQ multiplex PCR reads and lists one entry per CDR3 protein. The profile shows about 140,000 distinct CDR3 sequences, roughly 94% of them singletons. Sequenced material: CD4+ T cells from PBMCs. These receptors were collected from a human donor with Susac syndrome.

V gene TRBV2 combines with J gene TRBJ2-7; D not resolved. The V gene lost 5 bases and the J gene lost 6 bases, with 5 bases spanning the gap. This CDR3 comprises 10 residues. Per the germline V gene, CDR1 is SNHLY and CDR2 is FYNNEI. The CDR3 region has the DNA TGTGCCAGCAGTCGGGCCGAGCAGTACTTC. It codes for CASSRAEQYF.

This sequence joins TRBV18 and TRBJ2-2; 8 bases map to TRBD2. J gave up 2 bases and V 1 base, and 6 bases lay outside the gene matches. CDR3 length: 17 residues. The germline CDR1 and CDR2 sequences are KGHSH and LQKENI. The CDR3: CASSPLRTSSNTGELFF. In DNA, the CDR3 is TGTGCCAGCTCACCACTAAGGACTAGCTCAAACACCGGGGAGCTGTTTTTT.

The chain links TRBV1 to TRBJ2-1; the DNA was not compared with TRBD1, the D call given in the table. TRBV1 is a listed pseudogene. CDR3 size: 17 residues. In DNA, the CDR3 is TGCACCAGCAGCCAACCACCCGGACAGGGGTTTCACAATGAGCAGTTCTTC. Translated, it gives CTSSQPPGQGFHNEQFF.

This clonotype was seen just once. The chain links TRBV27 to TRBJ2-3; D is perhaps TRBD2 (6 bases). CDR3 length: 13 amino acids. The germline CDR1 and CDR2 sequences are MNHEY and SMNVEV (reference sequence). V was clipped by 0 bases and J by 14 bases, with 15 bases between them. CDR3 residues: CASSLSWRGMRYF. In DNA form, the CDR3 reads TGTGCCAGCAGTTTATCGTGGAGGGGAATGAGGTATTTT.

The V and J genes are TRBV10-3 and TRBJ1-1; D not certain. Germline V CDR1 and CDR2: ENHRY, SYGVKD. The CDR3 contains 13 residues. Trimming removed 0 bases from V and 2 bases from J, with 4 bases in between. The CDR3: CAISESRNTEAFF. The CDR3, as DNA: TGTGCCATCAGTGAGTCGCGAAACACTGAAGCTTTCTTT.

This clonotype was detected only once. V is TRBV27 and J is TRBJ2-7; D is uncertain. Germline V gene sequence: CDR1 MNHEY, CDR2 SMNVEV (reference sequence). The V gene lost 6 bases and the J gene lost 3 bases, with 12 bases spanning the gap. The CDR3 consists of 13 residues. The CDR3 loop is CASSPRRFYEQYF. The CDR3 DNA is TGTGCCAGCAGCCCCCGGCGGTTCTACGAGCAGTACTTC.

J is TRBJ2-5 and V is TRBV20-1, with TRBD2 identical over 7 bases. The germline V gene has CDR1 DFQATT and CDR2 SNEGSKA (reference sequence). With V trimmed by 1 base and J by 5 bases, 7 bases remained unmatched. The CDR3 covers 14 residues. DNA of the CDR3: TGCAGTGCTAGAGGCCGACTAGCCTCCGAGACCCAGTACTTC. Translation: CSARGRLASETQYF.

The gene calls are TRBV18 and TRBJ1-4; D gene uncertain. CDR3 length equals 14 residues. The germline V gene has CDR1 KGHSH and CDR2 LQKENI. V was clipped by 1 base and J by 6 bases, with 9 bases between them. The CDR3 spells CASSPQRPDEKLFF. CDR3 coding DNA: TGTGCCAGCTCACCACAACGGCCCGATGAAAAACTGTTTTTT.

In DNA, the CDR3 is TGCGCCAGCAGCCAGGTACTAATCGTGGGTGAGCAGTTCTTC. It translates to CASSQVLIVGEQFF. The chain couples TRBV4-3 to TRBJ2-1; D is ambiguous. Germline loops: CDR1 LGHNA, CDR2 YSLEER. The CDR3 contains 14 residues. Trimming pared 3 bases from V and 9 bases from J, leaving 15 bases between.

The chain recombines TRBV30 with TRBJ1-2; D ambiguous. Germline V gene sequence: CDR1 GTSNPN, CDR2 SVGIG (reference sequence). The CDR3 covers 11 residues. The V end was cut by 3 bases, the J end by 8 bases, with 10 bases between. CDR3 protein: CAWRDARGYTF. The CDR3, as DNA: TGTGCCTGGAGGGACGCTCGGGGCTACACCTTC.

In nucleotides, the CDR3 is TGTGCCAGCAGCCCCCCACGTGCGGATGAGACCCAGTACTTC. Translated, it gives CASSPPRADETQYF. The J gene is TRBJ2-5, the V gene TRBV9; D is unresolved. This CDR3 has 14 residues. Germline lookup yields CDR1 SGDLS and CDR2 YYNGEE. V gave up 4 bases and J gave up 5 bases, with 15 bases separating them.